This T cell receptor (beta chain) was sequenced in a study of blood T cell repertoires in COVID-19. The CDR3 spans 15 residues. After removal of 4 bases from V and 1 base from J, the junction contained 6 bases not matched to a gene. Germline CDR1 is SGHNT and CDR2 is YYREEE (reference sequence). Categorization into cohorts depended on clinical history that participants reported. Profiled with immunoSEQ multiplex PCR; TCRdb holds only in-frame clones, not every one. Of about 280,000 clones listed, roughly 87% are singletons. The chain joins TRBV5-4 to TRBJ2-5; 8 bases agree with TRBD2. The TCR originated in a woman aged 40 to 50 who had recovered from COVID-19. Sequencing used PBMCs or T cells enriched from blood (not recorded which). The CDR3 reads CASSTSGDFQETQYF. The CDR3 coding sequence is TGTGCCAGCAGCACTAGCGGCGACTTCCAAGAGACCCAGTACTTC. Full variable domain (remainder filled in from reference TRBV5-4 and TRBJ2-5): ETGVTQSPTHLIKTRGQQVTLRCSSQSGHNTVSWYQQALGQGPQFIFQYYREEENGRGNFPPRFSGLQFPNYSSELNVNALELDDSALYLCASSTSGDFQETQYFGPGTRLLVL.